Below are 10 T cell receptor beta chains sequenced from a single sample in a study of shared clonotypes between healthy human individuals. Libraries were prepared by immunoSEQ multiplex PCR; TCRdb keeps only in-frame clonotypes and omits some of them. This sample has fewer than 2.5 million clones, with more than 85% found just once. Sequenced: naive CD4+ T cells from PBMCs. Sample subset: CD45RA+ positively selected. The receptors were gathered from a man between 18 and 35 years old in good health. Some clones in this sample may be carry-over from other donors' samples.

CDR3 coding DNA: TGTGCCAGCAGCCAAGAGAGGGAGACAGGGGTCAAAGCTTTCTTT. This translates into CASSQERETGVKAFF. The chain uses TRBV14 and TRBJ1-1; 8 bases agree with TRBD1. V lost 0 bases, J lost 9 bases, and 9 bases stayed unmatched. Per germline, CDR1 SGHDN and CDR2 FVKESK. The CDR3 length is 15 residues.

The chain recombines TRBV10-2 with TRBJ1-2; D gene ambiguous. The CDR3 covers 14 residues. Per germline, CDR1 WSHSY and CDR2 SAAADI. Trimming removed 7 bases from V and 8 bases from J, with 20 bases in between. The CDR3: CASTDGRAIRGYTF. The CDR3 coding sequence is TGCGCCAGCACGGATGGGAGGGCTATTAGGGGCTACACCTTC.

The chain is built from TRBV19 and TRBJ2-3; 12 bases are shared with TRBD2. This CDR3 has 18 residues. From germline, CDR1 is LNHDA and CDR2 SQIVND (reference sequence). V lost 1 base to trimming and J lost 3 bases; unmatched junction nucleotides: 8. The CDR3 region is CASSIAGLAGGRTDTQYF. For the CDR3, the DNA is TGTGCCAGTAGTATAGCAGGTCTAGCGGGAGGGAGAACAGATACGCAGTATTTT.

This clone was seen a single time. The chain links TRBV5-1 to TRBJ2-1; 9 bases map to TRBD2. Germline V gives CDR1 SGHRS, CDR2 YFSETQ. The CDR3 is 16 residues long. V lost 0 bases, J lost 7 bases, and 8 bases stayed unmatched. The CDR3 loop is CASSLELGGRGNEQFF. CDR3 nucleotides: TGCGCCAGCAGCTTGGAACTTGGCGGGAGGGGGAATGAGCAGTTCTTC.

This chain uses TRBV4-3 with TRBJ2-7, with D unclear. Trimming pared 1 base from V and 6 bases from J, leaving 13 bases between. CDR1 and CDR2 from the germline V gene are LGHNA and YSLEER. This CDR3 has 14 residues. The CDR3: CASSQGWPPGEQYF. The CDR3 nucleotides are TGCGCCAGCAGCCAAGGGTGGCCCCCCGGCGAGCAGTACTTC.

This sequence joins TRBV19 and TRBJ2-5; tentatively, D is TRBD2 (5 bases). Between the trimmed V and J ends, which lost 5 bases and 5 bases, there was a span of 18 bases. This CDR3 is 15 amino acids long. From germline, CDR1 is LNHDA and CDR2 SQIVND (reference sequence). The CDR3 is CASSPAPRAQETQYF. CDR3 nucleotide sequence: TGTGCCAGTAGTCCCGCCCCGCGGGCCCAGGAGACCCAGTACTTC.

V is TRBV5-1 and J is TRBJ2-1, with 7 bases lining up with TRBD2. CDR3 size: 17 residues. Trimming cost V 4 bases and J 0 bases; bases outside gene matches: 10. Germline-derived CDR1 and CDR2 are SGHRS and YFSETQ. CDR3 nucleotide sequence: TGCGCCAGCAGCCCCACTGCTGGCGGGGGCTCCTACAATGAGCAGTTCTTC. Residues: CASSPTAGGGSYNEQFF.

The rearrangement uses TRBV2 and TRBJ2-7; 7 bases map to TRBD1. CDR3 length equals 15 residues. With V trimmed by 5 bases and J by 3 bases, 10 bases remained unmatched. Germline V CDR1 and CDR2: SNHLY, FYNNEI. Here the CDR3 DNA reads TGTGCCAGCAGTATAGGGACAGCCCAACTCTACGAGCAGTACTTC. It is translated as CASSIGTAQLYEQYF.

V is TRBV6-1 and J is TRBJ1-2; D perhaps matches TRBD1 (5 bases). Between the trimmed V and J ends, which lost 7 bases and 0 bases, there was a span of 12 bases. The germline V gene has CDR1 MNHNS and CDR2 SASEGT. The CDR3 consists of 14 residues. The chain's CDR3 is CASKGQITNYGYTF. DNA for the CDR3: TGTGCCAGCAAGGGGCAAATAACTAACTATGGCTACACCTTC.

The chain joins TRBV19 to TRBJ1-5, with 10 bases that match TRBD1. The CDR3 is 13 residues long. V gave up 8 bases and J gave up 4 bases; unmatched junction bases: 2. Germline values: CDR1 LNHDA, CDR2 SQIVND (reference sequence). Written as DNA, the CDR3 is TGTGCCAGTGGGGGACAGGGGAATCAGCCCCAGCATTTT. It translates to CASGGQGNQPQHF. Full variable domain (outside the CDR3, taken from reference TRBV19 and TRBJ1-5): DGGITQSPKYLFRKEGQNVTLSCEQNLNHDAMYWYRQDPGQGLRLIYYSQIVNDFQKGDIAEGYSVSREKKESFPLTVTSAQKNPTAFYLCASGGQGNQPQHFGDGTRLSIL.